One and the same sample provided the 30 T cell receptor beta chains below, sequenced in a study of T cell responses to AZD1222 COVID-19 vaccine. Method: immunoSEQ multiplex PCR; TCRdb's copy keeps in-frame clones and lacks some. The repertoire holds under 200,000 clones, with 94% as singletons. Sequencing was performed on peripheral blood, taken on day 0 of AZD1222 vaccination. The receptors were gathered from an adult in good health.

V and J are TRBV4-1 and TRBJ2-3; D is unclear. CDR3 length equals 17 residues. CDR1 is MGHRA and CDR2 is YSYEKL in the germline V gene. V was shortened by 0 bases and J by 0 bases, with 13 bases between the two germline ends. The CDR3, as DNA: TGCGCCAGCAGCCAAGAAGATGGTTCACCTAGCACAGATACGCAGTATTTT. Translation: CASSQEDGSPSTDTQYF.

Written as DNA, the CDR3 is TGTGCCAGCAGCCCCAAATTTGGGGCCCCAGGGGACACTGAAGCTTTCTTT. Its translation: CASSPKFGAPGDTEAFF. This rearrangement joins TRBV11-2 to TRBJ1-1; D is perhaps TRBD1 (6 bases). CDR3 length equals 17 residues. V lost 5 bases, J lost 3 bases, and 22 bases lay in between. The germline V gene encodes CDR1 SGHAT and CDR2 FQNNGV.

The CDR3 DNA reads TGTGCCAGCAGTTACGGGGACAGCAATTCACCCCTCCACTTT. It translates to CASSYGDSNSPLHF. The gene calls are TRBV6-5 and TRBJ1-6, with 7 bases matching TRBD1. The CDR3 is 14 residues long. V lost 2 bases, J lost 7 bases, and 2 bases stayed unmatched. Germline CDR1 reads MNHEY; CDR2 reads SVGAGI.

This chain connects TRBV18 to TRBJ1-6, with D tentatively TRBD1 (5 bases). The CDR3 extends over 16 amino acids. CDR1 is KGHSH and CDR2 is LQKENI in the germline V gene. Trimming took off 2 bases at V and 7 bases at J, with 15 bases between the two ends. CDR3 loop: CASSPDPGTANSPLHF. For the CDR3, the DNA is TGTGCCAGCTCACCAGATCCCGGGACCGCGAATTCACCCCTCCACTTT. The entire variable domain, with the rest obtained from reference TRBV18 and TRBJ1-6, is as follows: NAGVMQNPRHLVRRRGQEARLRCSPMKGHSHVYWYRQLPEEGLKFMVYLQKENIIDESGMPKERFSAEFPKEGPSILRIQQVVRGDSAAYFCASSPDPGTANSPLHFGNGTRLTVT.

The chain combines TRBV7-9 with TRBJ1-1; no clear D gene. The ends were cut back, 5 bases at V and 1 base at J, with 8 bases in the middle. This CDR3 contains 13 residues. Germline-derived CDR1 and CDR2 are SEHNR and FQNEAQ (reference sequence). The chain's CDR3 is CASSPAKNTEAFF. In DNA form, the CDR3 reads TGTGCCAGCAGCCCTGCCAAGAACACTGAAGCTTTCTTT.

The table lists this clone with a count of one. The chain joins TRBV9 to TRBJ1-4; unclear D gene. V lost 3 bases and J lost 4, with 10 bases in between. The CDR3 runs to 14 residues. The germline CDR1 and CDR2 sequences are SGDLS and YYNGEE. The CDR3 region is CASSDDGDNEKLFF. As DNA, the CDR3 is TGTGCCAGCAGCGACGACGGAGATAATGAAAAACTGTTTTTT.

The chain's CDR3 is CASSPSPVQETQYF. DNA of the CDR3: TGTGCCAGCTCACCCAGTCCAGTCCAAGAGACCCAGTACTTC. The rearrangement links TRBV18 to TRBJ2-5; D is undetermined. The CDR3 sequence is 14 residues long. Germline lookup yields CDR1 KGHSH and CDR2 LQKENI. V was trimmed by 3 bases and J by 1 base, leaving 9 bases between them.

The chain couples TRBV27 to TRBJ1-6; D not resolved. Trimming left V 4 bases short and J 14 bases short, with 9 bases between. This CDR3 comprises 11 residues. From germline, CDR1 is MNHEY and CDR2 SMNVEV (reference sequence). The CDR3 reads CASSSGLALHF. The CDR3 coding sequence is TGTGCCAGCAGTTCCGGCTTAGCCCTCCACTTT.

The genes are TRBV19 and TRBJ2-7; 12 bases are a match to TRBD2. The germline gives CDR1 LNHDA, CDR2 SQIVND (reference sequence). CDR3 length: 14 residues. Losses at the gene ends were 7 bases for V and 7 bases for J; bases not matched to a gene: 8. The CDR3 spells CASTRLAGVGEQYF. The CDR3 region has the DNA TGTGCCAGTACTCGACTAGCGGGAGTTGGGGAGCAGTACTTC.

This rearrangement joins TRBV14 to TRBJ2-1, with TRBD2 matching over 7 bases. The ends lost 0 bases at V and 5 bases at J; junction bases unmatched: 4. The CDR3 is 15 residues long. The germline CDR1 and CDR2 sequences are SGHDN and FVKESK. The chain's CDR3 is CASSQDGRINNEQFF. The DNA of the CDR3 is TGTGCCAGCAGCCAAGACGGGAGGATCAACAATGAGCAGTTCTTC.

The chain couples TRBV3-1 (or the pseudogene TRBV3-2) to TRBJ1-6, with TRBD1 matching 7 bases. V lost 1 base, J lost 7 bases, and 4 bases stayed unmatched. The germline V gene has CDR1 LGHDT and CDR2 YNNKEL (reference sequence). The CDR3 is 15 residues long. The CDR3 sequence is CASSQAGTVNSPLHF. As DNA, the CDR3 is TGTGCCAGCAGCCAAGCCGGGACAGTAAATTCACCCCTCCACTTT.

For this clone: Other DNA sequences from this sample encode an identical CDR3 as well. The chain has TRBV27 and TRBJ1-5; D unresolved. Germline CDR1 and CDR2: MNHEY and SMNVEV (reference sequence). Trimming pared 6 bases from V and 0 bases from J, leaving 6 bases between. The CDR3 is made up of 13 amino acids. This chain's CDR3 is CASRLYSNQPQHF. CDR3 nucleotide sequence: TGTGCCAGCAGACTATATAGCAATCAGCCCCAGCATTTT.

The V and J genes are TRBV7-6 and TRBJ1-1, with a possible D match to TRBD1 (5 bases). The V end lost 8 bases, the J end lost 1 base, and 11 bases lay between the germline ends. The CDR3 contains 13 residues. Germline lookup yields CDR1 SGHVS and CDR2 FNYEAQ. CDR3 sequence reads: CASGGGANTEAFF. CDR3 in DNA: TGTGCCAGCGGGGGAGGGGCGAACACTGAAGCTTTCTTT.

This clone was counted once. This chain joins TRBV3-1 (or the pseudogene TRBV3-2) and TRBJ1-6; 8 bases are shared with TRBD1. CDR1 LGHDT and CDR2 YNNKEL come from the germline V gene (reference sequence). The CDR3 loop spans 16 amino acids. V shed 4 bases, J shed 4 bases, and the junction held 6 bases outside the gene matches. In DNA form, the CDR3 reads TGTGCCAGCAGCCTGACAGGGGACCTATATAATTCACCCCTCCACTTT. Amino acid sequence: CASSLTGDLYNSPLHF.

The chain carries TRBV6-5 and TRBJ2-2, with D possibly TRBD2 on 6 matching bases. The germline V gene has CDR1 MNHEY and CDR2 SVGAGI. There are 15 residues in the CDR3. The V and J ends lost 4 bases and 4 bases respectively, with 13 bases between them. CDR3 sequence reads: CASSWPSAGTGELFF. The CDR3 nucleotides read TGTGCCAGCAGTTGGCCTAGCGCCGGCACCGGGGAGCTGTTTTTT.

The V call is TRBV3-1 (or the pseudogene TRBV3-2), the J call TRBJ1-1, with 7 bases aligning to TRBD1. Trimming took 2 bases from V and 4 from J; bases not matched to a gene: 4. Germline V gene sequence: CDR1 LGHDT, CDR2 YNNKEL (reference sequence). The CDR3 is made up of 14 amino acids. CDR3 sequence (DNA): TGTGCCAGCAGCCAAATGCGGGACAGCACTGAAGCTTTCTTT. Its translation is CASSQMRDSTEAFF.

The CDR3 loop is CASSFVGETQYF. The CDR3 nucleotides are TGTGCCAGCAGTTTCGTGGGGGAGACCCAGTACTTC. This chain joins TRBV27 and TRBJ2-5; D is ambiguous. The CDR3 length is 12 residues. Trimming removed 3 bases from V and 5 bases from J, with 7 bases in between. Germline CDR1 MNHEY, CDR2 SMNVEV (reference sequence).

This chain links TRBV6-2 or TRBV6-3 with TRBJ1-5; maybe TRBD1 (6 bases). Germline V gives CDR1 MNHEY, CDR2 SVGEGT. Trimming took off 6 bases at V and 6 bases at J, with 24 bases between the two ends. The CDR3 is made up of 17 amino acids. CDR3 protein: CASSRYSQGRTGQPQHF. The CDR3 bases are TGTGCCAGCAGCAGGTATTCACAGGGTCGAACAGGTCAGCCCCAGCATTTT.

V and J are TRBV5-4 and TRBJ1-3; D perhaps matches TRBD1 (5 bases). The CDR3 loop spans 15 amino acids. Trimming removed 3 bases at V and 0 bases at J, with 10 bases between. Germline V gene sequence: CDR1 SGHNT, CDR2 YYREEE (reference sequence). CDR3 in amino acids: CASSWAQGSGNTIYF. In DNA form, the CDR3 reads TGTGCCAGCAGCTGGGCCCAGGGCTCTGGAAACACCATATATTTT.

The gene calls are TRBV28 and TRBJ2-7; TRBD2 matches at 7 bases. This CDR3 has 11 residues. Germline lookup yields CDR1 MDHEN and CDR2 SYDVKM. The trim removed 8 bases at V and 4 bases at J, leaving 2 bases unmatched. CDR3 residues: CASAGEYEQYF. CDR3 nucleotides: TGTGCCAGCGCGGGAGAGTACGAGCAGTACTTC.

CDR3 loop: CASSLGGARPQGYTF. CDR3 sequence (DNA): TGTGCCAGCAGTTTGGGGGGGGCACGACCACAGGGCTACACCTTC. The chain uses TRBV27 and TRBJ1-2; possibly TRBD1 for D (6 bases). Trimming stripped 3 bases from V and 8 bases from J, with 19 bases between. Germline lookup yields CDR1 MNHEY and CDR2 SMNVEV (reference sequence). The CDR3 loop spans 15 amino acids.

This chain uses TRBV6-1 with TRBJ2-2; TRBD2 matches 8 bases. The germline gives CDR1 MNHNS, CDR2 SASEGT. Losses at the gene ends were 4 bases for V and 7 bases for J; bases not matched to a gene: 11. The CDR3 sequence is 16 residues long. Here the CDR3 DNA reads TGTGCCAGCAGTGCCTCCGGGACTAGTCTAGTCGGGGAGCTGTTTTTT. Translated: CASSASGTSLVGELFF.

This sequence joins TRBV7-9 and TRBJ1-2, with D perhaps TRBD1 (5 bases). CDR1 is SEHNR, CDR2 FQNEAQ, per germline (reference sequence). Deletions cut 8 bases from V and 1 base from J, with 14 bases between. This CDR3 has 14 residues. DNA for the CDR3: TGTGCCAGCGGGGCGGGAGACAGTAACTATGGCTACACCTTC. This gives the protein CASGAGDSNYGYTF.

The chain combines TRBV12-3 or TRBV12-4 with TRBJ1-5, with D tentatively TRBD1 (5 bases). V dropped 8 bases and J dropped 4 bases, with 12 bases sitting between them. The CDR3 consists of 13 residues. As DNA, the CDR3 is TGTGCCAGCTCCCACCCAGGGAATCAGCCCCAGCATTTT. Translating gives CASSHPGNQPQHF.

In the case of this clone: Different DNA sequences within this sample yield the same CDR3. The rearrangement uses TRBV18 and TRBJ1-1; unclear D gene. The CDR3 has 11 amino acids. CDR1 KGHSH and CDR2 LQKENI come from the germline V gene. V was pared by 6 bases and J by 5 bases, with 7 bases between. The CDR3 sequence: CASSPGTEAFF. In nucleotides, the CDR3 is TGTGCCAGCTCCCCCGGTACTGAAGCTTTCTTT. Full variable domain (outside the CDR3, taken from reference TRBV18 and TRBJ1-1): NAGVMQNPRHLVRRRGQEARLRCSPMKGHSHVYWYRQLPEEGLKFMVYLQKENIIDESGMPKERFSAEFPKEGPSILRIQQVVRGDSAAYFCASSPGTEAFFGQGTRLTVV.

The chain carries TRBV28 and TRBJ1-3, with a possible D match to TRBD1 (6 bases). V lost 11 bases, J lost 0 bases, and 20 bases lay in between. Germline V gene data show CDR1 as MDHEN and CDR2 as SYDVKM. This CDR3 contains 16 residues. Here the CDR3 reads CAVQGSGRASGNTIYF. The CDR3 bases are TGTGCCGTCCAGGGGTCGGGGAGGGCCTCTGGAAACACCATATATTTT. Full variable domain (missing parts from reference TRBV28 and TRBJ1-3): DVKVTQSSRYLVKRTGEKVFLECVQDMDHENMFWYRQDPGLGLRLIYFSYDVKMKEKGDIPEGYSVSREKKERFSLILESASTNQTSMYLCAVQGSGRASGNTIYFGEGSWLTVV.

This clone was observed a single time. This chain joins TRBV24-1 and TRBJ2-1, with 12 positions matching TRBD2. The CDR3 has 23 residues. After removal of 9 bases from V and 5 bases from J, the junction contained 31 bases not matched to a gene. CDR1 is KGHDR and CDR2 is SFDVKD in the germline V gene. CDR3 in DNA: TGTGCCACCTCCTCAAACCAAGGACTAGCGGGAACGAAGAACACCGAGCCCCACAATGAGCAGTTCTTC. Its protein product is CATSSNQGLAGTKNTEPHNEQFF.

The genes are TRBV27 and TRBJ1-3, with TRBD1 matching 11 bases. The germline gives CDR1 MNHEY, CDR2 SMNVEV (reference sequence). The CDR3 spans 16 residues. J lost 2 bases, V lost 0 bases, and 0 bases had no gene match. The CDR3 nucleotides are TGTGCCAGCAGTTTATCGGGACAGGGGGCTGGAAACACCATATATTTT. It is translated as CASSLSGQGAGNTIYF.

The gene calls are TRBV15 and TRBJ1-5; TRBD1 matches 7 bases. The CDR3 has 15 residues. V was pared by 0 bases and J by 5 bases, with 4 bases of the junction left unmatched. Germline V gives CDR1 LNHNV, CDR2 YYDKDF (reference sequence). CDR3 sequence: CATSRERGLYQPQHF. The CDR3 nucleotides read TGTGCCACCAGCAGAGAGAGGGGGCTTTATCAGCCCCAGCATTTT.

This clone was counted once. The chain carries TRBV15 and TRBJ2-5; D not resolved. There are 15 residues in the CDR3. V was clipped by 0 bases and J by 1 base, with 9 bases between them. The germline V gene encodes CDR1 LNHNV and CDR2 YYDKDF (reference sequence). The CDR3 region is CATSREGKGQETQYF. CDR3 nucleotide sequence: TGTGCCACCAGCAGAGAAGGCAAGGGCCAAGAGACCCAGTACTTC.